The clone carrying this T cell receptor (beta chain) has a count of ten or more. Antigen specificity is unknown. These data originate in a study of identical twins. Overall study findings and caveats: In cord blood, abundant beta clonotypes had fewer insertions; memory showed no trend. Beta out-of-frame twin sharing showed a weaker excess. In monozygotic twins, models underestimated the sharing of out-of-frame TCR alpha.

Template switching added a universal primer binding site, and final cDNA carried unique molecular identifiers. TCRdb fed the 5' RACE reads into MiXCR, producing one record per CDR3 protein. Seen here are 420,000 or so distinct CDR3 sequences, less than 20% observed once, and the top ten hold 9% to 15%. CDR1 and CDR2 from the germline V gene are LNHNV and YYDKDF (reference sequence). The CDR3 sequence is 14 residues long. V was pared by 0 bases and J by 3 bases, with 9 bases between. The genes are TRBV15 and TRBJ2-7, with D possibly being TRBD2 (6 bases). This TCR was recovered from a man aged 45-60 years in good health. The sequencing sample was made of naive T cells sorted from blood. The CDR3 is CATSREGLIYEQYF. CDR3 coding DNA: TGTGCCACCAGCAGAGAGGGACTGATCTACGAGCAGTACTTC. Full variable domain (missing parts from reference TRBV15 and TRBJ2-7): DAMVIQNPRYQVTQFGKPVTLSCSQTLNHNVMYWYQQKSSQAPKLLFHYYDKDFNNEADTPDNFQSRRPNTSFCFLDIRSPGLGDTAMYLCATSREGLIYEQYFGPGTRLTVT.